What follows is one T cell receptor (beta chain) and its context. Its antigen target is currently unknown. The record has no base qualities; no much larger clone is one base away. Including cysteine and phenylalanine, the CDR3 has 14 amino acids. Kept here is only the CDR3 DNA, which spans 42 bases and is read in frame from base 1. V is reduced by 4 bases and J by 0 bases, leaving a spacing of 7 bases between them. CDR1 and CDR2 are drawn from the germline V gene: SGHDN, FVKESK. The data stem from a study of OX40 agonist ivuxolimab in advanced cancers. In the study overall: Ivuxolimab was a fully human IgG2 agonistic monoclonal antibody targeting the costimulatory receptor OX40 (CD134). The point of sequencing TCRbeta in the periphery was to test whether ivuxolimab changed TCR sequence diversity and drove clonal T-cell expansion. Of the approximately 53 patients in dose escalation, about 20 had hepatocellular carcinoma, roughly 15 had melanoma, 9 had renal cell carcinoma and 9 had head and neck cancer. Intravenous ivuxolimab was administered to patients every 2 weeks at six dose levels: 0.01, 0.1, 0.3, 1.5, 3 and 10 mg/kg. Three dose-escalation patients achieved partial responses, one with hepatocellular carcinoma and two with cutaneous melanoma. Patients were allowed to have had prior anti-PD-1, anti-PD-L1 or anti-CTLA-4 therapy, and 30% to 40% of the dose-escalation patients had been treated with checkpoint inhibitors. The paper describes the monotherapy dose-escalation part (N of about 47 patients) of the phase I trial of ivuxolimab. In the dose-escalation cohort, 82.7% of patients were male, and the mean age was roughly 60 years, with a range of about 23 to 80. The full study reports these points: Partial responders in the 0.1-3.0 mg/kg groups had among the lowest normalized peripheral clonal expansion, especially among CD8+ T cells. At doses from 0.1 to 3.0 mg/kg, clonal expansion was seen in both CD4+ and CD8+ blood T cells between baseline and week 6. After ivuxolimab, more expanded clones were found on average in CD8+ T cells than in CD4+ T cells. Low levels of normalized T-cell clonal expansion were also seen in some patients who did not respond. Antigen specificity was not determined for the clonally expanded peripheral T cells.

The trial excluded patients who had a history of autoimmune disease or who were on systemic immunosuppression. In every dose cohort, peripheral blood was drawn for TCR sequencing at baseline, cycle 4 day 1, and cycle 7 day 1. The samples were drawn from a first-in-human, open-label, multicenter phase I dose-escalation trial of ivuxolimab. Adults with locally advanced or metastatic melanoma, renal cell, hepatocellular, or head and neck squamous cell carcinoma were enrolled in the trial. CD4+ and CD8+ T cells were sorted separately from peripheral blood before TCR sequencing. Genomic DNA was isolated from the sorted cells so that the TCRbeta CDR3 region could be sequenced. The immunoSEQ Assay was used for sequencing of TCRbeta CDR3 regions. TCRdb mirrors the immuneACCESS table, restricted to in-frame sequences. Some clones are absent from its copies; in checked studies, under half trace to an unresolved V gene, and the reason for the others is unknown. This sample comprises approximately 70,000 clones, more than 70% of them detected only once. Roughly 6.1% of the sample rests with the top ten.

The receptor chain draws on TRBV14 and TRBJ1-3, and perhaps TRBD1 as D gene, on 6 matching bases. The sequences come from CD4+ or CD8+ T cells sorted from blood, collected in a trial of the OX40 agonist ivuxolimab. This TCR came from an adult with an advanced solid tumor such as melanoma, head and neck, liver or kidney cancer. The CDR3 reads CASSRTVSGNTIYF. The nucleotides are TGTGCCAGCAGCCGGACAGTCTCTGGAAACACCATATATTTT.